Given below is one T cell receptor (beta chain) in context. Its target is not known. TCRdb itself ran the reads through MiXCR, one entry per CDR3 protein. This repertoire shows about 310,000 distinct CDR3 sequences, just under 25% found once; its top ten account for approximately 12%. This sample was taken from a study of T cell repertoires in cytomegalovirus infection. Whole-study context: Newly reported HLA-C-restricted and thoroughly characterized HLA-B-restricted CMV epitopes were employed. A matching HLA type, together with CMV infection, was signaled by public TCR beta signatures. Whole-study results and caveats: It was HLA-C-restricted CMV-specific TCR beta clonotypes that dominated the response ex vivo.

Sequencing used cultured PBMCs, obtained from culture after CMV antigen stimulation. The TCR was taken from a human donor in good health (CMV status not recorded). Some clones in this sample may be carry-over from other donors' samples.

CDR3 DNA: TGTGCCAGCACCCGAGCGACTAACTATGGCTACACCTTC. Residues: CASTRATNYGYTF. The chain carries TRBV7-2 and TRBJ1-2; no reliable D call. The CDR3 length is 13 residues. Germline values: CDR1 SGHTA, CDR2 FQGNSA. V lost 7 bases, J lost 0 bases, and 9 bases lay in between.